The 22 T cell receptor beta chains reported below all come from one sample, sequenced in a study of regulatory T cells in long-lasting Graves disease. The sample's time point: newly diagnosed GD, antithyroid drugs for less than 3 months. RNA extracted from PBMCs served as the sequencing template. Libraries of TCR beta came from iRepertoire HTBI primers plus Arm-PCR of CDR3 regions. TCRdb processed the multiplex PCR reads anew with MiXCR; each CDR3 protein has one entry. The table has 250,000 to 400,000 distinct CDR3 sequences, over 15% seen once. Sequences were derived from peripheral blood mononuclear cells (PBMCs), sampled at new diagnosis, from a patient treated with antithyroid drugs. These receptors all come from a female donor with Graves disease.

The count of this clonotype is one. The rearrangement joins TRBV7-9 to TRBJ1-2; D is possibly TRBD1 (5 bases). From germline, CDR1 is SEHNR and CDR2 FQNEAQ (reference sequence). The V and J ends lost 4 bases and 2 bases respectively, with 14 bases between them. This CDR3 has 15 residues. The CDR3 loop reads CASSSWGTSNYGYTF. For the CDR3, the DNA is TGTGCCAGCAGCTCATGGGGCACATCCAACTATGGCTACACCTTC.

This clonotype has at least ten counts. The V gene is TRBV27, the J gene TRBJ1-5, with a possible D match to TRBD1 (6 bases). Trimming took off 2 bases at V and 1 base at J, with 12 bases between the two ends. The CDR3 is 16 residues long. Germline V gene sequence: CDR1 MNHEY, CDR2 SMNVEV (reference sequence). The DNA of the CDR3 is TGTGCCAGCAGTTTAGCCGCAGGGGAGAGCAATCAGCCCCAGCATTTT. Translation: CASSLAAGESNQPQHF.

This clonotype was counted at least ten times. The chain employs TRBV2 and TRBJ2-1; D not resolved. The CDR3 totals 12 residues. Germline lookup yields CDR1 SNHLY and CDR2 FYNNEI. V was shortened by 6 bases and J by 8 bases, with 11 bases between the two germline ends. CDR3 region: CASRYSLHEQFF. The CDR3 DNA follows: TGTGCCAGCAGATATAGTTTGCATGAGCAGTTCTTC.

This clonotype was found many times. V is TRBV11-3 and J is TRBJ1-2; D perhaps matches TRBD1 (6 bases). V gave up 1 base and J gave up 8 bases, with 14 bases separating them. Germline loops: CDR1 SGHNT, CDR2 YENEEA. The CDR3 length is 14 residues. CDR3 residues: CASSLGGGSLGYTF. The DNA of the CDR3 is TGTGCCAGCAGCTTAGGAGGGGGAAGTCTGGGCTACACCTTC.

This clonotype was observed many times. The chain recombines TRBV5-1 with TRBJ2-5, with D possibly matching TRBD2 (6 bases). The germline gives CDR1 SGHRS, CDR2 YFSETQ. This CDR3 spans 15 amino acids. Trimming took off 0 bases at V and 0 bases at J, with 9 bases between the two ends. The CDR3 loop is CASSLEWDYQETQYF. CDR3 DNA sequence: TGCGCCAGCAGCTTGGAGTGGGACTACCAAGAGACCCAGTACTTC.

The sample holds many counts of this clonotype. The chain combines TRBV6-1 with TRBJ2-3, with 7 bases fitting TRBD2. The CDR3 sequence is 15 residues long. CDR1 and CDR2 (germline): MNHNS, SASEGT. With V trimmed by 4 bases and J by 2 bases, 6 bases remained unmatched. CDR3 sequence (DNA): TGTGCCAGCAGTGCCCTAGCGGCTTACACAGATACGCAGTATTTT. It translates to CASSALAAYTDTQYF.

This clonotype was detected many times. The chain is built from TRBV28 and TRBJ2-7; the match to TRBD2 covers 7 bases. Trimming removed 5 bases from V and 7 bases from J; junction bases left unmatched: 14. The CDR3 consists of 15 residues. CDR1 and CDR2 from the germline V gene are MDHEN and SYDVKM. The CDR3 DNA reads TGTGCCAGCAGTGCCCCGGGTGCGCGGGGGTGGGAGCAGTACTTC. Protein: CASSAPGARGWEQYF.

The table lists this clonotype with many counts. The chain couples TRBV29-1 to TRBJ1-1; the match to TRBD1 covers 7 bases. Trimming at V came to 6 bases and at J to 4 bases, leaving 8 bases not matched to a gene. CDR1 and CDR2 (germline): SQVTM, ANQGSEA. The CDR3 loop spans 13 amino acids. CDR3 sequence (DNA): TGCAGCGTGACAGGGTCAATGCGCACTGAAGCTTTCTTT. Translation gives CSVTGSMRTEAFF.

This clonotype was observed at least ten times. The V and J genes are TRBV6-2 or TRBV6-3 and TRBJ2-2; 7 nucleotides agree with TRBD1. The germline gives CDR1 MNHEY, CDR2 SVGEGT. The CDR3 spans 16 residues. V lost 5 bases and J lost 3; bases outside the gene matches: 9. The CDR3 nucleotides are TGTGCCAGCAGTAAACCGACAGGGACCTACACCGGGGAGCTGTTTTTT. Protein: CASSKPTGTYTGELFF.

This clonotype has ten or more counts. This sequence joins TRBV20-1 and TRBJ2-1; 8 positions agree with TRBD2. The junction had 7 bases not matched to a gene; V was cut back by 1 base and J by 5 bases. In germline, CDR1 is DFQATT, CDR2 SNEGSKA (reference sequence). CDR3 length equals 15 residues. This CDR3 is CSARGESGSDNEQFF. The CDR3 DNA is TGCAGTGCTAGAGGGGAAAGCGGGAGCGACAATGAGCAGTTCTTC.

This clonotype has only a few counts. The gene calls are TRBV28 and TRBJ2-3, with a possible D match to TRBD2 (7 bases). This CDR3 has 16 residues. CDR1 and CDR2 (germline): MDHEN, SYDVKM. V lost 8 bases and J lost 1, with 19 bases in between. In DNA form, the CDR3 reads TGTGCCAGCCCCACCTGGGGGGGCGGGGGCACAGATACGCAGTATTTT. Protein: CASPTWGGGGTDTQYF.

This clonotype was seen ten or more times. The rearrangement uses TRBV13 and TRBJ2-1; D not resolved. Trimming removed 4 bases at V and 2 bases at J, with 18 bases between. The CDR3 extends over 17 amino acids. Germline V lookup: CDR1 PRHDT, CDR2 FYEKMQ (reference sequence). The CDR3 sequence is CASSSDLAERPYNEQFF. CDR3 sequence (DNA): TGTGCCAGCAGCTCGGATCTGGCGGAGAGACCCTACAATGAGCAGTTCTTC. Full variable domain (remainder filled in from reference TRBV13 and TRBJ2-1): AAGVIQSPRHLIKEKRETATLKCYPIPRHDTVYWYQQGPGQDPQFLISFYEKMQSDKGSIPDRFSAQQFSDYHSELNMSSLELGDSALYFCASSSDLAERPYNEQFFGPGTRLTVL.

The rearrangement links TRBV7-3 to TRBJ2-1; 7 positions match TRBD2. Germline V gene data show CDR1 as SGHTA and CDR2 as FQGTGA. The CDR3 length is 15 residues. V gave up 5 bases and J gave up 0 bases; unmatched junction bases: 4. The chain's CDR3 is CASSPSGDSYNEQFF. CDR3 DNA sequence: TGTGCCAGCAGCCCAAGCGGGGACTCCTACAATGAGCAGTTCTTC.

This clonotype was detected many times. J is TRBJ2-3 and V is TRBV7-9; 8 positions agree with TRBD2. Trimming removed 5 bases from V and 5 bases from J; junction bases left unmatched: 21. The germline V gene encodes CDR1 SEHNR and CDR2 FQNEAQ (reference sequence). CDR3 length equals 19 residues. DNA of the CDR3: TGTGCCAGCAGCCCCATGGCTAGCGGGCCCGAGGCGGAAAGAGATACGCAGTATTTT. Its protein is CASSPMASGPEAERDTQYF.

The V and J genes are TRBV5-1 and TRBJ2-1, with D hard to call. The CDR3 is 12 amino acids. V lost 0 bases to trimming and J lost 9 bases, with 7 bases between them. Per germline, CDR1 SGHRS and CDR2 YFSETQ. DNA of the CDR3: TGCGCCAGCAGCTTGGGGAGCACTGAGCAGTTCTTC. Translated, it gives CASSLGSTEQFF.

The sample holds a few counts of this clonotype. A far bigger clonotype differs at one base, so this is likely a read error. V usage is TRBV2 and J usage is TRBJ2-3, with 8 nucleotides matching TRBD2. The DNA end lines up better with TRBJ2-1; the J call may be wrong. The CDR3 runs 14 residues. Germline CDR1 SNHLY, CDR2 FYNNEI. The CDR3 loop reads CAGRRGTSGGEQFF. CDR3 nucleotides: TGTGCCGGCAGAAGGGGAACTAGCGGTGGTGAGCAGTTCTTC.

This clonotype was seen at least ten times. V gene TRBV12-3 or TRBV12-4 combines with J gene TRBJ2-1; 8 nucleotides agree with TRBD2. V shed 5 bases and J 8 bases; nucleotides not matched to a gene: 5. The CDR3 sequence is 13 residues long. CDR3 in DNA: TGTGCCAGCAGTGCCCTAGCGGGCTATGAGCAGTTCTTC. Protein sequence: CASSALAGYEQFF.

This clonotype has ten or more counts. The chain is built from TRBV6-5 and TRBJ1-3; weak D call: TRBD1 (5 bases). V lost 0 bases to trimming and J lost 0 bases, with 15 bases between them. CDR3 length equals 18 residues. The germline CDR1 and CDR2 sequences are MNHEY and SVGAGI. For the CDR3, the DNA is TGTGCCAGCAGTTACTCGGGGCCATTCGGGGGCTCTGGAAACACCATATATTTT. The encoded protein is CASSYSGPFGGSGNTIYF.

The J gene is TRBJ1-6, the V gene TRBV11-2; 7 bases align to TRBD1. The CDR3 contains 14 residues. The V gene end was trimmed by 3 bases and the J gene end by 10 bases; junction bases not matched to a gene: 6. Per germline, CDR1 SGHAT and CDR2 FQNNGV. This CDR3 is CASSLGQRESPLHF. The CDR3 nucleotides read TGTGCCAGCAGCTTGGGACAGAGAGAGTCACCCCTCCACTTT.

The gene calls are TRBV18 and TRBJ1-1; D unresolved. Germline CDR1 KGHSH, CDR2 LQKENI. The ends were cut back, 3 bases at V and 3 bases at J, with 11 bases in the middle. The CDR3 length is 14 residues. Here the CDR3 reads CASSPLPQYTEAFF. The CDR3 region has the DNA TGTGCCAGCTCACCGCTACCACAGTACACTGAAGCTTTCTTT.

This clonotype was counted ten times or more. The chain employs TRBV5-1 and TRBJ2-7; D not certain. Trimming removed 0 bases from V and 7 bases from J, with 8 bases in between. The CDR3 has 12 residues. Germline loops: CDR1 SGHRS, CDR2 YFSETQ. CDR3 protein: CASSLASQEQYF. The DNA of the CDR3 is TGCGCCAGCAGCTTGGCCTCCCAAGAGCAGTACTTC. The entire variable domain, with the rest obtained from reference TRBV5-1 and TRBJ2-7, is as follows: KAGVTQTPRYLIKTRGQQVTLSCSPISGHRSVSWYQQTPGQGLQFLFEYFSETQRNKGNFPGRFSGRQFSNSRSEMNVSTLELGDSALYLCASSLASQEQYFGPGTRLTVT.

Many counts were recorded for this clonotype. The chain joins TRBV5-1 to TRBJ1-1, with D possibly TRBD1 on 6 matching bases. Trimming removed 1 base from V and 1 base from J, with 11 bases in between. In germline, CDR1 is SGHRS, CDR2 YFSETQ. This CDR3 has 15 amino acids. Here the CDR3 reads CASSLNRGPNTEAFF. In nucleotides, the CDR3 is TGCGCCAGCAGCTTGAACCGGGGGCCGAACACTGAAGCTTTCTTT.